This entry lists 6 T cell receptor beta chains sequenced from one sample in a study of cytomegalovirus exposure and HLA in healthy donors. The PCR made use of 60 Vbeta and 13 Jbeta primers. TCRdb's table, derived via immunoSEQ multiplex PCR, lists solely in-frame clones and lacks some. Of roughly 150,000 clones listed, approximately 82% were seen once; the top ten hold around 8%. Sequencing was performed on PBMCs. These receptors were obtained from a male donor in good health and CMV-seropositive.

The CDR3: CASSTGLANEKLFF. CDR3 DNA sequence: TGTGCCAGCAGCACAGGGCTGGCTAATGAAAAACTGTTTTTT. The V gene is TRBV9, the J gene TRBJ1-4, with D possibly matching TRBD1 (6 bases). In germline, CDR1 is SGDLS, CDR2 YYNGEE. There are 14 residues in the CDR3. V was shortened by 4 bases and J by 3 bases, with 10 bases between the two germline ends.

The J gene is TRBJ2-3, the V gene TRBV5-4, with a weak D call TRBD2 (6 bases). This CDR3 has 13 amino acids. Germline CDR1 reads SGHNT; CDR2 reads YYREEE (reference sequence). V lost 0 bases and J lost 6, with 8 bases in between. This CDR3 reads CASSLAGGDTQYF. The CDR3 DNA sequence: TGTGCCAGCAGCTTGGCCGGAGGGGATACGCAGTATTTT.

This clone was recorded only once. This chain links TRBV9 with TRBJ2-2, with D possibly matching TRBD1 (5 bases). The germline gives CDR1 SGDLS, CDR2 YYNGEE. Trimming left V 0 bases short and J 4 bases short, with 7 bases between. The CDR3 runs 14 residues. CDR3 amino acids: CASSVATVTGELFF. The CDR3 nucleotides are TGTGCCAGCAGCGTAGCGACAGTCACCGGGGAGCTGTTTTTT.

The chain combines TRBV10-3 with TRBJ2-7, with D possibly matching TRBD2 (5 bases). Germline V lookup: CDR1 ENHRY, CDR2 SYGVKD. The CDR3 sequence is 14 residues long. V lost 10 bases to trimming and J lost 4 bases, with 20 bases between them. CDR3 in DNA: TGTGCCACCCGCCCTAGCAGTCTCGTGTACGAGCAGTACTTC. This encodes CATRPSSLVYEQYF.

CDR3 protein: CASSLGSGSSYEQYF. DNA for the CDR3: TGTGCCAGCAGCTTAGGTAGCGGGAGCTCCTACGAGCAGTACTTC. V gene TRBV7-6 combines with J gene TRBJ2-7; 9 bases line up with TRBD2. CDR1 is SGHVS, CDR2 FNYEAQ, per germline. With 1 base clipped from V and 0 bases from J, the junction kept 1 base outside the gene matches. The CDR3 is 15 residues long.

This chain links TRBV4-3 with TRBJ2-5; maybe TRBD1 (5 bases). The germline gives CDR1 LGHNA, CDR2 YSLEER. This CDR3 is built from 14 residues. V was shortened by 1 base and J by 5 bases, with 11 bases between the two germline ends. The CDR3 protein is CASSQVRTRETQYF. The CDR3 DNA is TGCGCCAGCAGCCAAGTTAGGACAAGGGAGACCCAGTACTTC.